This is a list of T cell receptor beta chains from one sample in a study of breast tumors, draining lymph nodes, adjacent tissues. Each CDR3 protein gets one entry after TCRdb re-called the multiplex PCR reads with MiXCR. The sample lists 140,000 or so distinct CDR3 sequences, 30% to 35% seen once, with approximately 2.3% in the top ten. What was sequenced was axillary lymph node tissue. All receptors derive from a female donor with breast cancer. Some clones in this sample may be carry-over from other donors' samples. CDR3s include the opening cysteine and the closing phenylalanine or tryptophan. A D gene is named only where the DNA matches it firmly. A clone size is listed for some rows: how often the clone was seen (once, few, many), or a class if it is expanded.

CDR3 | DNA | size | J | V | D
CASSGGVGYTF | TGTGCCAGCAGTGGTGGCGTAGGCTACACCTTC | many | TRBJ1-2 | TRBV2 | NA
CASSFPEGGTGIEPQYF | TGTGCCAGCAGCTTCCCAGAAGGCGGGACAGGGATTGAGCCCCAGTACTTC | NA | TRBJ2-5 | TRBV7-2 | TRBD1
CASSSGLGGSGYGYTF | TGTGCCAGCAGCTCCGGCCTAGGGGGAAGCGGCTATGGCTACACCTTC | many | TRBJ1-2 | TRBV5-5 | NA
CASSSRTGEGREAQYF | TGTGCCAGCAGCTCCCGGACAGGGGAAGGTCGAGAGGCCCAGTACTTC | few | TRBJ2-5 | TRBV3-1 | TRBD1
CASSLEANTGELFF | TGTGCCAGCAGCTTAGAAGCGAACACCGGGGAGCTGTTTTTT | many | TRBJ2-2 | TRBV7-2 | NA
CASSFFHLPGPKQYF | TGTGCCAGCAGCTTCTTTCACTTGCCGGGGCCGAAGCAGTACTTC | few | TRBJ2-7 | TRBV11-2 | NA
CATGGVLVVDTGELFF | TGTGCTACTGGAGGGGTACTAGTTGTGGACACCGGGGAGCTGTTTTTT | many | TRBJ2-2 | TRBV10-3 | NA
CASSPGQGRSGELFF | TGTGCCAGCAGCCCGGGACAGGGTCGGTCCGGGGAGCTGTTTTTT | many | TRBJ2-2 | TRBV2 | TRBD1
CVSSARGVAGNTIHF | TGTGTCAGCAGCGCCCGGGGGGTAGCGGGAAACACCATACATTTT | NA | TRBJ1-3 | TRBV7-9 | NA
CASRSRYGYTF | TGTGCCAGCAGGAGCCGCTATGGCTACACCTTC | many | TRBJ1-2 | TRBV5-8 | NA
CSAREAQGNAKLFF | TGCAGTGCTAGAGAGGCACAGGGGAATGCAAAGCTGTTTTTT | NA | TRBJ1-4 | TRBV20-1 | TRBD1
CASSVEGTQYF | TGTGCCAGCAGCGTAGAGGGGACCCAGTACTTC | NA | TRBJ2-5 | TRBV9 | NA
CASTPAGTSGGANEQFF | TGTGCCAGCACCCCTGCGGGGACTAGCGGGGGGGCTAATGAGCAGTTCTTC | NA | TRBJ2-1 | TRBV6-2/TRBV6-3 | TRBD2
CSVSGSSYEQYF | TGCAGTGTTAGTGGGAGCTCCTACGAGCAGTACTTC | many | TRBJ2-7 | TRBV20-1 | NA
CASSLGTGEGYTF | TGTGCCAGCAGCTTAGGCACAGGGGAAGGCTACACCTTC | many | TRBJ1-2 | TRBV7-9 | TRBD1
CASIRQGPQGCANTGELFF | TGCGCCAGCATTCGCCAGGGTCCCCAGGGCTGTGCGAACACCGGGGAGCTGTTTTTT | once | TRBJ2-2 | TRBV10-2 | NA
CASSANRGASPLHF | TGTGCCAGCAGCGCAAACAGGGGCGCCTCACCCCTCCACTTT | many | TRBJ1-6 | TRBV11-2 | TRBD1
CASRPYTNSPLHF | TGTGCCAGTCGACCCTACACCAATTCACCCCTCCACTTT | NA | TRBJ1-6 | TRBV12-3/TRBV12-4 | NA
CASRAGTANSYEQYF | TGTGCCAGCAGGGCCGGGACAGCTAACTCCTACGAGCAGTACTTC | many | TRBJ2-7 | TRBV28 | TRBD1
CASSLSAYYNSPLHF | TGTGCCAGCAGTTTATCAGCATACTATAATTCACCCCTCCACTTT | many | TRBJ1-6 | TRBV27 | NA
CSARRSSGRAAEQFF | TGCAGTGCTAGACGGTCTAGCGGGAGGGCCGCCGAGCAGTTCTTC | NA | TRBJ2-1 | TRBV20-1 | TRBD2
CASSGGNSGANVLTF | TGTGCCAGCAGTGGGGGAAACTCTGGGGCCAACGTCCTGACTTTC | many | TRBJ2-6 | TRBV5-8 | NA